This T cell receptor (beta chain) was documented in a study of blood T cell repertoires in COVID-19. Across the study: Researchers got acute and convalescent COVID-19 samples from the United States, Italy and Spain. The cDNA or gDNA used as material had been derived from T cells, B-cell-depleted T cells, or PBMCs.

In its sample, this clone was seen a few times. In the source study's methods: Counts of nucleated cells, estimated from reference gene primer amplification, were obtained. The repertoire was sequenced with immunoSEQ multiplex PCR; TCRdb's copy has only in-frame clones and lacks some. The DNA was the basis for D and trimming; V, J and clone size are from that table. The table has under 350,000 clones, 89% seen once. From germline, CDR1 is SGHTA and CDR2 FQGNSA. The junction had 9 bases not matched to a gene; V was cut back by 0 bases and J by 4 bases. The CDR3 is made up of 16 amino acids. The V and J genes are TRBV7-2 and TRBJ2-7; 7 positions match TRBD1. This TCR was sampled from a middle-aged man with acute or convalescent COVID-19. The sample taken for sequencing was peripheral blood. CDR3 bases: TGTGCCAGCAGCTTAGCCTCGACAGGGAACTCTTACGAGCAGTACTTC. Its translation: CASSLASTGNSYEQYF.